Reported below is one TCR beta chain. Its matching antigen is unknown. TCRdb's table, derived via immunoSEQ multiplex PCR, lists solely in-frame clones and lacks some. The sample lists tens of thousands of clones, approximately 94% occurring once. These data belong to a study of OX40 agonist ivuxolimab in advanced cancers. With baseline, cycle 4 day 1, and cycle 7 day 1 as timepoints, blood was sampled. There are 15 residues in the CDR3. Trimming removed 1 base at V and 4 bases at J, with 11 bases between. The germline gives CDR1 SEHNR, CDR2 FQNEAQ (reference sequence). Findings of the study overall: The CD4+ and CD8+ T cells in the blood had expanded clonally by week 6 at 0.1 to 3.0 mg/kg.

The sample was CD4+ or CD8+ T cells sorted from blood, taken in a trial of the OX40 agonist ivuxolimab. This rearrangement joins TRBV7-9 to TRBJ2-1, with a tentative D call TRBD2 (6 bases). The receptor comes from an adult with an advanced solid tumor such as melanoma, head and neck, liver or kidney cancer. CDR3 region: CASSLGVSGYNEQFF. Here the CDR3 DNA reads TGTGCCAGCAGCTTAGGAGTTAGCGGTTACAATGAGCAGTTCTTC.